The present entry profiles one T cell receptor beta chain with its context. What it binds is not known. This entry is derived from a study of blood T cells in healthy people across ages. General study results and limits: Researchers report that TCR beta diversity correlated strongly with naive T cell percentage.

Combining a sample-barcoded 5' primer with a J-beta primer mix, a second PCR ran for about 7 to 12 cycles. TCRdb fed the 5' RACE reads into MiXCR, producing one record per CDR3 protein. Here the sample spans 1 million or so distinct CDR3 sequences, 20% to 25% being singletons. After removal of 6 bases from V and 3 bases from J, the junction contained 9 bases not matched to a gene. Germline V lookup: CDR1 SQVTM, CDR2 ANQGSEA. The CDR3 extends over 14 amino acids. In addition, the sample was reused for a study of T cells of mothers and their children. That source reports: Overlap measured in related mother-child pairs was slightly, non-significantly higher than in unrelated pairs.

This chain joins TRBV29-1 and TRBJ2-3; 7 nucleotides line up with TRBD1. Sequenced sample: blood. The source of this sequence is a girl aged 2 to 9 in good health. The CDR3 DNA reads TGCAGCGTGCTGGGACAGTGGAGAACAGATACGCAGTATTTT. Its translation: CSVLGQWRTDTQYF.